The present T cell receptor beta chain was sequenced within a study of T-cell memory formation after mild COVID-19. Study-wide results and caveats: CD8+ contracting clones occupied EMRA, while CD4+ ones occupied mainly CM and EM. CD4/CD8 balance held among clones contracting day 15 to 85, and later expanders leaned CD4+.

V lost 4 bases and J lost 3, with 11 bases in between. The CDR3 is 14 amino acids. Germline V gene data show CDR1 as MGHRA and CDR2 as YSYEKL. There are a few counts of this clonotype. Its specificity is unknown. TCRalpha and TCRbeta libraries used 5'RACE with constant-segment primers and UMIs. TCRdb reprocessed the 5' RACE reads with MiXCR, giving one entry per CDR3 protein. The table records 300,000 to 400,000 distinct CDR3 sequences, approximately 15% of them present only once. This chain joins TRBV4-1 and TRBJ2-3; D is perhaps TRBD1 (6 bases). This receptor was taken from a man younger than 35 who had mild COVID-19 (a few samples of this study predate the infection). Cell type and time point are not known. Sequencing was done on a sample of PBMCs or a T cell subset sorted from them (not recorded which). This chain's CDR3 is CASSRQGRTDTQYF. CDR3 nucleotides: TGCGCCAGCAGCCGCCAGGGGCGTACAGATACGCAGTATTTT.